The entry below describes one T cell receptor (beta chain). The sample belongs to a study of technical replicates of blood from several donors. Method: immunoSEQ multiplex PCR; TCRdb's copy keeps in-frame clones and lacks some. The sample has approximately 73,000 clones, about 96% seen once. Trimming stripped 0 bases from V and 8 bases from J, with 10 bases between. The germline CDR1 and CDR2 sequences are SGHDN and FVKESK. CDR3 length: 13 residues. The chain joins TRBV14 to TRBJ1-1; unclear D gene. This sequence originates from a human donor in good health. The sequenced sample consisted of T cells isolated from PBMCs. DNA for the CDR3: TGTGCCAGCAGCCAAGAGGCCCGTCTGGAAGCTTTCTTT. Its protein is CASSQEARLEAFF.